These T cell receptor beta chains were read from a single sample in a study of cytotoxic CD8 clonotypes in ibrutinib-treated CLL. Sequencing was performed with immunoSEQ multiplex PCR; in TCRdb, only in-frame clones are kept and a portion is missing. The table shows roughly 300,000 clones, with approximately 76% occurring only once. Sequencing used PBMCs, obtained at disease progression, from a patient treated with ibrutinib. The receptors shown here come from a human donor with chronic lymphocytic leukemia. The CDR3 runs from the conserved cysteine through the conserved F or W. Fields, in order: clone size, V gene, CDR3 length, D gene, J gene, CDR3 DNA, CDR3 protein. D genes are given only for firm matches. Expanded clones get a size class; other rows say once, few or many, or leave the size out.

>.|TRBV4-3|19|.|TRBJ2-2
TGCGCCAGCAGCCAATCCCCGCCCTGGGCAGGGGGAGGAACCGGGGAGCTGTTTTTT
CASSQSPPWAGGGTGELFF
>.|TRBV2|12|.|TRBJ2-7
TGTGCCAGCAGTACGGGAAACTACGAGCAGTACTTC
CASSTGNYEQYF
>.|TRBV29-1|18|TRBD1|TRBJ2-7
TGCAGCGTTCAGGGAGGGGACAGGGATAAAATCGGGGCCGACGAGCAGTACTTC
CSVQGGDRDKIGADEQYF
>once|TRBV6-1|12|.|TRBJ2-5
TGTGCCAGCAGTGAAGTGTGGGAGACCCAGTACTTC
CASSEVWETQYF
>.|TRBV13|16|.|TRBJ1-2
TGTGCCAGCAGCACCCGGGGACCGGCCAGGGACTATGGCTACACCTTC
CASSTRGPARDYGYTF
>.|TRBV27|16|.|TRBJ1-2
TGTGCCAGCAGTTCTCCCCGGGGGGGGCCGTTGGGTGGCTACACCTTC
CASSSPRGGPLGGYTF
>.|TRBV11-2|14|TRBD1|TRBJ1-2
TGTGCCAGCAGTCAGGACAGGACTAACTATGGCTACACCTTC
CASSQDRTNYGYTF
>.|TRBV4-1|16|.|TRBJ1-1
TGCGCCAGCAGCCAAAAACCAATCCTTGAGAACACTGAAGCTTTCTTT
CASSQKPILENTEAFF
>.|TRBV15|13|.|TRBJ2-7
TGTGCCACAGGGTGGGGGGTAGGCTACGAGCAGTACTTC
CATGWGVGYEQYF
>.|TRBV18|14|TRBD1|TRBJ2-7
TGTGCCAGCTCCGGGACAGGGGGAGACTACGAGCAGTACTTC
CASSGTGGDYEQYF
>.|TRBV6-5|13|.|TRBJ1-1
TGTGCCAGCAGTCCCACAGGGAAGACTGAAGCTTTCTTT
CASSPTGKTEAFF
>.|TRBV4-1|14|.|TRBJ1-1
TGCGCCAGCAGCCCTTTAGACAGGAACACTGAAGCTTTCTTT
CASSPLDRNTEAFF
>once|TRBV11-2|14|.|TRBJ2-5
TGTGCCAGCAGCTTGCTAGCGATGGGAGAGACCCAGTACTTC
CASSLLAMGETQYF
>.|TRBV6-6|15|TRBD1|TRBJ1-4
TGTGCCAGCAGTCGGACAGGGGCTACAGGTGAAAAACTGTTTTTT
CASSRTGATGEKLFF
>few|TRBV27|15|TRBD1|TRBJ1-6
TGTGCCAGCAGTAGAGGACAGGGGTGGAATTCACCCCTCCACTTT
CASSRGQGWNSPLHF
>few|TRBV10-1|13|.|TRBJ2-3
TGCGCCAGCAGTGATCGGGGGCGCGATACGCAGTATTTT
CASSDRGRDTQYF
>.|TRBV7-2|14|TRBD1|TRBJ2-1
TGTGCCAGCAGCTCGGGACAGGGATACAATGAGCAGTTCTTC
CASSSGQGYNEQFF
>.|TRBV9|15|TRBD1|TRBJ2-7
TGTGCCAGCAGCGCGACAGGGGAGGTCGCCTACGAGCAGTACTTC
CASSATGEVAYEQYF
>.|TRBV6-5|12|.|TRBJ2-7
TGTGCCAGCAGCCGGGACCGGTACGAGCAGTACTTC
CASSRDRYEQYF
>.|TRBV7-6|15|.|TRBJ2-7
TGTGCCAGCAGCTTAGCAGAGGGCGGAGCCTACGAGCAGTACTTC
CASSLAEGGAYEQYF
>.|TRBV19|18|.|TRBJ1-1
TGTGCCAGTAGTACTCCCGGCGAACAGGGCCGATGGGACACTGAAGCTTTCTTT
CASSTPGEQGRWDTEAFF
>.|TRBV27|14|.|TRBJ2-7
TGTGCCAGCAGTTTAGGGGGCAAGAGGTACGAGCAGTACTTC
CASSLGGKRYEQYF
>.|TRBV11-2|15|TRBD2|TRBJ2-1
TGTGCCAGCAGCTTAGGGGGACTAGCCTACAATGAGCAGTTCTTC
CASSLGGLAYNEQFF
>.|TRBV7-6|12|TRBD1|TRBJ2-7
TGTGCCAGCAGCTTAGGGACAGGGGAGCAGTACTTC
CASSLGTGEQYF
>many|TRBV7-9|16|TRBD1|TRBJ2-1
TGTGCCAGCAGCTTACCGGGACAGGGGTATTTGGATGAGCAGTTCTTC
CASSLPGQGYLDEQFF
>.|TRBV4-1|19|.|TRBJ1-3
TGCGCCAGCAGCCATCTCTTAGGCGCGCGGGGCCGCTCTGGAAACACCATATATTTT
CASSHLLGARGRSGNTIYF
>.|TRBV19|14|.|TRBJ2-7
TGTGCCAGTAGTATCCCCGGAGCCTCCTACGAGCAGTACTTC
CASSIPGASYEQYF
>.|TRBV18|15|TRBD1|TRBJ1-5
TGTGCCAGCTCACAAGGGACAGGGCCGGTGGGGCCCCAGCATTTT
CASSQGTGPVGPQHF
>.|TRBV7-9|15|.|TRBJ2-7
TGTGCCAGCAGCCAGGTCGGCGCGGGCGCCTACGAGCAGTACTTC
CASSQVGAGAYEQYF
>few|TRBV10-2|16|TRBD1|TRBJ1-6
TGCGCCAGCAGCAATAGACAGGGGGCATGGGATTCACCCCTCCACTTT
CASSNRQGAWDSPLHF
>.|TRBV4-1|17|.|TRBJ2-6
TGCGCCAGCAGTCGACTTGACGGGGACTCTGGGGCCAACGTCCTGACTTTC
CASSRLDGDSGANVLTF
>.|TRBV9|15|.|TRBJ2-3
TGTGCCAGCAGCGCCCTTTCGGCTAGCACAGATACGCAGTATTTT
CASSALSASTDTQYF
>.|TRBV5-4|13|TRBD1|TRBJ1-2
TGTGCCAGCAGCAATCGACAGGGGTATGGCTACACCTTC
CASSNRQGYGYTF
>few|TRBV9|15|.|TRBJ2-7
TGTGCCAGCAGCGTAGAGTCAGGGTTTTCTTACGAGCAGTACTTC
CASSVESGFSYEQYF
>.|TRBV28|12|.|TRBJ2-5
TGTGCCAGCAGCCTGTACCAAGAGACCCAGTACTTC
CASSLYQETQYF